The present entry profiles one TCR beta chain with its context. Some clones are missing from TCRdb's copy, which holds only in-frame ones; the method was immunoSEQ multiplex PCR. The data contain about 1.5 million clones, about 96% of them singletons. This specimen comes from a study of shared clonotypes between healthy human individuals. Study-level information: Each donor contributed plates that comprised three CD4 naive, three CD4 memory, two CD8 naive and one CD8 memory.

The CDR3 has 14 residues. V shed 0 bases and J shed 4 bases, with 12 bases lying between them. Germline CDR1 GTSNPN, CDR2 SVGIG (reference sequence). The source material was naive CD4+ T cells sorted from blood. Subset reported: CD45RA+ positively selected. This clonotype originated in a man younger than 40 in good health. J is TRBJ1-2 and V is TRBV30; tentatively, D is TRBD1 (5 bases). CDR3 sequence (DNA): TGTGCCTGGAGTGTACTGACAGTCCTCTATGGCTACACCTTC. This gives the protein CAWSVLTVLYGYTF. Full variable domain (remainder filled in from reference TRBV30 and TRBJ1-2): SQTIHQWPATLVQPVGSPLSLECTVEGTSNPNLYWYRQAAGRGLQLLFYSVGIGQISSEVPQNLSASRPQDRQFILSSKKLLLSDSGFYLCAWSVLTVLYGYTFGSGTRLTVV.